The 23 T cell receptor beta chains reported below all come from one sample, sequenced in a study of T cell repertoires in cytomegalovirus infection. TCRdb reprocessed the reads via MiXCR and lists one record per CDR3 protein. This sample has hundreds of thousands of distinct CDR3 sequences, with 25% to 40% found just once. Specimen: PBMCs. The origin of the receptors is a human donor in good health (CMV status not recorded). Some clones in this sample may be carry-over from other donors' samples.

The chain couples TRBV2 to TRBJ2-1; D possibly corresponds to TRBD1 (5 bases). V lost 6 bases to trimming and J lost 6 bases, with 15 bases between them. CDR3 size: 14 residues. CDR1 is SNHLY, CDR2 FYNNEI, per germline. The chain's CDR3 is CASSGPYRINEQFF. The CDR3 bases are TGTGCCAGCAGCGGGCCCTACAGGATCAATGAGCAGTTCTTC. The variable domain in full, completed from reference TRBV2 and TRBJ2-1, reads EPEVTQTPSHQVTQMGQEVILRCVPISNHLYFYWYRQILGQKVEFLVSFYNNEISEKSEIFDDQFSVERPDGSNFTLKIRSTKLEDSAMYFCASSGPYRINEQFFGPGTRLTVL.

This clonotype was observed a single time. The chain links TRBV5-6 to TRBJ2-2; 11 bases are shared with TRBD2. The CDR3 is 16 amino acids. V shed 1 base, J shed 6 bases, and the junction held 5 bases outside the gene matches. Germline loops: CDR1 SGHDT, CDR2 YYEEEE. CDR3 bases: TGTGCCAGCAGCTTGTTTAGCGGGGGGGCCTCCGGGGAGCTGTTTTTT. Protein sequence: CASSLFSGGASGELFF.

This clonotype was counted a few times. CDR3 residues: CASSLFRGAGADTQYF. In DNA form, the CDR3 reads TGTGCCAGCAGTTTATTTCGGGGGGCCGGGGCAGATACGCAGTATTTT. The chain has TRBV28 and TRBJ2-3; tentatively, D is TRBD2 (7 bases). CDR3 length: 16 amino acids. From germline, CDR1 is MDHEN and CDR2 SYDVKM. The V end lost 1 base, the J end lost 4 bases, and 15 bases lay between the germline ends. The full variable domain, its missing parts supplied by reference TRBV28 and TRBJ2-3, is DVKVTQSSRYLVKRTGEKVFLECVQDMDHENMFWYRQDPGLGLRLIYFSYDVKMKEKGDIPEGYSVSREKKERFSLILESASTNQTSMYLCASSLFRGAGADTQYFGPGTRLTVL.

This clonotype has only a few counts. This chain links TRBV19 with TRBJ1-5; 8 positions agree with TRBD1. CDR1 is LNHDA, CDR2 SQIVND, per germline (reference sequence). The V and J ends lost 7 bases and 1 base, in that order; junction bases with no gene match: 9. The CDR3 covers 16 residues. This CDR3 reads CASTGQGAPSNQPQHF. In nucleotides, the CDR3 is TGTGCCAGTACCGGACAGGGCGCGCCCAGCAATCAGCCCCAGCATTTT. The variable domain in full, with the rest retrieved from reference TRBV19 and TRBJ1-5, is DGGITQSPKYLFRKEGQNVTLSCEQNLNHDAMYWYRQDPGQGLRLIYYSQIVNDFQKGDIAEGYSVSREKKESFPLTVTSAQKNPTAFYLCASTGQGAPSNQPQHFGDGTRLSIL.

This clonotype was counted only a few times. The chain has TRBV7-8 and TRBJ2-3, with D possibly TRBD2 on 6 matching bases. This CDR3 is 16 amino acids long. Germline CDR1 reads SGHVS; CDR2 reads FQNEAQ. V was shortened by 2 bases and J by 0 bases, with 12 bases between the two germline ends. CDR3 loop: CASSLPGRGSTDTQYF. CDR3 bases: TGTGCCAGCAGCTTACCTGGGCGGGGAAGCACAGATACGCAGTATTTT. The full variable domain, with the rest looked up from reference TRBV7-8 and TRBJ2-3, is GAGVSQSPRYKVAKRGQDVALRCDPISGHVSLFWYQQALGQGPEFLTYFQNEAQLDKSGLPSDRFFAERPEGSVSTLKIQRTQQEDSAVYLCASSLPGRGSTDTQYFGPGTRLTVL.

At least ten counts were recorded for this clonotype. The gene calls are TRBV7-2 and TRBJ2-2; TRBD2 is a possible D gene (5 bases). This CDR3 is 14 amino acids long. The germline V gene has CDR1 SGHTA and CDR2 FQGNSA. Deletions cut 6 bases from V and 4 bases from J, with 12 bases between. CDR3 loop: CASSPTRGTGELFF. CDR3 DNA: TGTGCCAGCAGTCCTACACGGGGCACCGGGGAGCTGTTTTTT.

In its sample, this clonotype was seen a few times. This rearrangement joins TRBV5-1 to TRBJ2-7; TRBD2 is a possible D gene (6 bases). Deletions cut 3 bases from V and 2 bases from J, with 6 bases between. This CDR3 spans 12 amino acids. Germline V gene data show CDR1 as SGHRS and CDR2 as YFSETQ. Here the CDR3 reads CASSWGAYEQYF. The CDR3, as DNA: TGCGCCAGCAGCTGGGGGGCCTACGAGCAGTACTTC.

The table lists this clonotype with a few counts. J is TRBJ1-6 and V is TRBV11-2; D remains unclear. V lost 2 bases to trimming and J lost 3 bases, with 11 bases between them. CDR1 SGHAT and CDR2 FQNNGV come from the germline V gene. CDR3 length equals 16 residues. As DNA, the CDR3 is TGTGCCAGCAGCTTAACTCCCGGTAGCTATAATTCACCCCTCCACTTT. Translated: CASSLTPGSYNSPLHF.

This clonotype was seen ten or more times. The chain employs TRBV4-2 and TRBJ2-7; possibly TRBD1 for D (5 bases). The V end was cut by 1 base, the J end by 3 bases, with 16 bases between. The CDR3 length is 16 residues. In germline, CDR1 is LGHNA, CDR2 YNFKEQ. The CDR3 DNA sequence: TGTGCCAGCAGCCAAGCCGTCACTGGACAAGGCTACGAGCAGTACTTC. As protein: CASSQAVTGQGYEQYF.

This sequence joins TRBV7-2 and TRBJ2-1, with 9 bases that match TRBD2. Trimming took 5 bases from V and 8 from J; bases not matched to a gene: 7. CDR3 length equals 14 residues. CDR1 and CDR2 (germline): SGHTA, FQGNSA. The CDR3 region is CASSLGLASDEQFF. CDR3 coding DNA: TGTGCCAGCAGCCTGGGACTAGCAAGCGATGAGCAGTTCTTC.

This clonotype was counted a few times. This is likely a read error, given that the CDR3 carries no conserved phenylalanine or tryptophan at its end. The chain recombines TRBV2 with TRBJ2-1; D perhaps matches TRBD2 (6 bases). Germline V gene lookup returns CDR1 SNHLY and CDR2 FYNNEI. The V and J ends lost 4 bases and 3 bases respectively, with 13 bases between them. The CDR3 has 15 amino acids. CDR3 bases: TGTGCCAGCAGTGCGGCCGGGACTGACTACAATGAGCAGTTCTTA. It encodes CASSAAGTDYNEQFL.

The chain joins TRBV4-1 to TRBJ1-2; D remains unclear. The germline gives CDR1 MGHRA, CDR2 YSYEKL. V was pared by 1 base and J by 0 bases, with 6 bases between. CDR3 size: 14 residues. This CDR3 is CASSQGLANYGYTF. The CDR3 region has the DNA TGCGCCAGCAGCCAAGGGCTAGCTAACTATGGCTACACCTTC.

V gene TRBV12-3 or TRBV12-4 combines with J gene TRBJ2-7; 7 bases are shared with TRBD2. J was trimmed by 2 bases and V by 3 bases; bases with no gene match: 4. The CDR3 is made up of 14 amino acids. The CDR3 DNA reads TGTGCCAGCAGTTTCCCGGGGGGTCCCTACGAGCAGTACTTC. The encoded protein is CASSFPGGPYEQYF.

The CDR3 loop reads CATSRRQGGNSPLHF. The CDR3 DNA reads as TGTGCCACCAGCAGACGACAGGGAGGGAATTCACCCCTCCACTTT. This chain joins TRBV15 and TRBJ1-6; 7 bases align to TRBD1. V shed 2 bases and J 7 bases; nucleotides not matched to a gene: 5. This CDR3 has 15 residues. Germline assignment: CDR1 LNHNV and CDR2 YYDKDF (reference sequence).

J is TRBJ2-1 and V is TRBV6-2 or TRBV6-3, with D perhaps given as TRBD1 or TRBD2 (6 bases each). Germline-derived CDR1 and CDR2 are MNHEY and SVGEGT. Deletions cut 6 bases from V and 6 bases from J, with 15 bases between. CDR3 length: 14 residues. This CDR3 reads CASRTGGPFNEQFF. The DNA for the CDR3 is TGTGCCAGCAGAACCGGGGGCCCCTTCAATGAGCAGTTCTTC.

This chain joins TRBV20-1 and TRBJ2-5; the match to TRBD2 covers 13 bases. CDR1 DFQATT and CDR2 SNEGSKA come from the germline V gene (reference sequence). Trimming removed 0 bases from V and 4 bases from J; junction bases left unmatched: 11. The CDR3 is made up of 18 amino acids. CDR3 DNA: TGCAGTGCTAGAGATGGCGGTACTAGCGGGGGGGTCGCAGAGACCCAGTACTTC. Its translation is CSARDGGTSGGVAETQYF.

This clonotype was counted a few times. In DNA, the CDR3 is TGTGCCAGCAGCCTGAGCAGAGGACTTCACCTACCCCTCCACTTT. Amino acids: CASSLSRGLHLPLHF. The chain carries TRBV27 and TRBJ1-6; D remains unclear. The CDR3 runs to 15 residues. Trimming shortened V by 6 bases and J by 12 bases, and 21 bases separated the two germline ends. Germline CDR1 and CDR2: MNHEY and SMNVEV (reference sequence).

To note about this clonotype: One junction end does not reproduce the germline sequence, and a read error may be involved. The chain employs TRBV27 and TRBJ1-6; D is uncertain. The CDR3 is made up of 13 amino acids. CDR1 MNHEY and CDR2 SMNVEV come from the germline V gene (reference sequence). CDR3 coding DNA: TGTGCCAGCAGTTGTGTCTCGGGATCACCCCTACACTTT. Translated, it gives CASSCVSGSPLHF.

This clonotype has a count of ten or more. This chain joins TRBV7-2 and TRBJ2-1, with 12 nucleotides matching TRBD2. Per the germline V gene, CDR1 is SGHTA and CDR2 is FQGNSA. V shed 3 bases, J shed 8 bases, and the junction held 5 bases outside the gene matches. The CDR3 contains 15 residues. CDR3 loop: CASSLSSGGADEQFF. CDR3 DNA sequence: TGTGCCAGCAGCTTGTCTAGCGGGGGGGCAGATGAGCAGTTCTTC.

This clonotype occurred a few times. The chain combines TRBV19 with TRBJ2-7; 8 bases fit TRBD1. The germline V gene has CDR1 LNHDA and CDR2 SQIVND (reference sequence). V shed 3 bases, J shed 2 bases, and the junction held 3 bases outside the gene matches. The CDR3 has 14 residues. As DNA, the CDR3 is TGTGCCAGTAGTATGGACAGGGAACCCTACGAGCAGTACTTC. Translated, it gives CASSMDREPYEQYF.

The chain carries TRBV7-2 and TRBJ2-5; 8 bases are a match to TRBD2. The CDR3 extends over 15 amino acids. The ends lost 4 bases at V and 7 bases at J; junction bases unmatched: 11. Germline CDR1 reads SGHTA; CDR2 reads FQGNSA. The CDR3 here is CASSSLGGVSGTQYF. The CDR3 DNA is TGTGCCAGCAGCTCCCTCGGGGGGGTTAGTGGGACCCAGTACTTC.

The V and J genes are TRBV15 and TRBJ2-3; TRBD1 matches at 7 bases. After removal of 5 bases from V and 2 bases from J, the junction contained 7 bases not matched to a gene. Germline loops: CDR1 LNHNV, CDR2 YYDKDF (reference sequence). This CDR3 contains 15 residues. The CDR3 protein is CATSRGDRATDTQYF. The CDR3 coding sequence is TGTGCCACCAGCCGAGGAGACAGGGCCACAGATACGCAGTATTTT. Full variable domain (outside the CDR3, taken from reference TRBV15 and TRBJ2-3): DAMVIQNPRYQVTQFGKPVTLSCSQTLNHNVMYWYQQKSSQAPKLLFHYYDKDFNNEADTPDNFQSRRPNTSFCFLDIRSPGLGDTAMYLCATSRGDRATDTQYFGPGTRLTVL.

The rearrangement uses TRBV5-4 and TRBJ2-1, with D possibly TRBD1 on 6 matching bases. In germline, CDR1 is SGHNT, CDR2 YYREEE (reference sequence). Trimming cost V 2 bases and J 8 bases, with 14 bases left between them. The CDR3 runs to 14 residues. The chain's CDR3 is CASSFRLGAHEQFF. CDR3 bases: TGTGCCAGCAGCTTTCGATTGGGGGCCCATGAGCAGTTCTTC.